One T cell receptor beta chain is described in this entry. The data were obtained in a study of blood T cell repertoires in COVID-19. Study details: The samples span acute and convalescent COVID-19 from the United States, Italy and Spain.

Trimming stripped 2 bases from V and 1 base from J, with 20 bases between. Germline CDR1 WSHSY, CDR2 SAAADI. The CDR3 is 18 residues long. Method: immunoSEQ multiplex PCR; TCRdb's copy keeps in-frame clones and lacks some. The data hold around 100,000 clones, with around 83% observed a single time. The source is a human donor in a cohort sampled during active COVID-19. The sample comprised peripheral blood. The chain has TRBV10-2 and TRBJ2-5, with a weak D call TRBD1 (5 bases). The CDR3 sequence: CASSETQGSANLQETQYF. CDR3 nucleotides: TGCGCCAGCAGTGAGACGCAGGGTTCTGCGAACCTCCAAGAGACCCAGTACTTC.